This is a list of T cell receptor beta chains from one sample in a study of tumor-infiltrating lymphocytes in primary liver carcinoma. One entry per CDR3 protein, called by TCRdb with MiXCR from the multiplex PCR reads. The sample lists roughly 49,000 distinct CDR3 sequences; 60% to 80% were seen once. The specimen sequenced was liver tumor tissue from sampling region 5. These receptors were obtained from a middle-aged man with primary liver carcinoma and hepatitis B virus infection. Each CDR3 is given with its conserved first and last residue. The D gene is left open where the match is weak. Size values are once, few and many counts, or a class for expanded clones, and some rows have none.

clone_size j_call d_call v_call cdr3_aa cdr3_nt
many TRBJ2-3 TRBD2 TRBV5-1 CASSGTAGVSDTQYF TGCGCCAGCAGTGGCACAGCGGGAGTCTCAGATACGCAGTATTTT
NA TRBJ2-1 NA TRBV7-9 CASNSERGEQSF TGTGCCAGCAACTCGGAGCGTGGTGAGCAGTCCTTC
once TRBJ2-6 NA TRBV12-3/TRBV12-4 CASSPRIGVSGTNVLTF TGTGCCAGCAGTCCCCGTATAGGTGTCTCTGGGACCAACGTCCTGACTTTC
many TRBJ2-3 NA TRBV9 CASSVEGGTDTQYF TGTGCCAGCAGCGTAGAGGGGGGAACAGATACGCAGTATTTT
NA TRBJ1-1 NA TRBV10-3 CAIRDALNTEASF TGTGCCATCAGGGACGCCCTGAACACTGAAGCTTCCTTT
NA TRBJ2-7 NA TRBV5-4 CTSSSRDFPYEQYF TGTACCAGCAGCTCGAGGGACTTCCCCTACGAGCAGTACTTC
NA TRBJ2-7 NA TRBV12-3/TRBV12-4 CASSPLGVRNEQYF TGTGCCAGCAGTCCATTGGGAGTAAGGAACGAGCAGTACTTC
many TRBJ1-6 NA TRBV20-1 CSARDPPYSPLHF TGCAGTGCTAGAGATCCTCCGTATTCACCCCTCCACTTT
once TRBJ1-4 NA TRBV11-2 CASSLLAGRTEKQFF TGTGCCAGCAGCTTGCTGGCAGGCCGTACTGAAAAACAGTTTTTT
NA TRBJ2-1 NA TRBV29-1 CSVPRRGYNEQFF TGCAGCGTTCCCCGGAGAGGGTATAACGAGCAGTTCTTC
NA TRBJ1-5 NA TRBV11-2 CVSILVGVTGSNQPQHF TGTGTCAGCATCTTAGTAGGGGTAACAGGGAGCAATCAACCCCAGCATTTT
many TRBJ2-2 NA TRBV29-1 CSVYTGNTGELFF TGCAGCGTTTATACAGGGAACACCGGGGAGCTGTTTTTT
NA TRBJ2-5 NA TRBV6-1 CDSRVTVSETQYF TGTGACAGCAGGGTGACAGTTTCCGAGACCCAGTACTTC
NA TRBJ2-3 NA TRBV10-2 CARSATVTQYF TGCGCCAGGAGCGCCACAGTTACGCAGTATTTT
NA TRBJ2-2 NA TRBV29-1 CSVLREDTGELLF TGCAGCGTTCTAAGGGAGGACACCGGGGAGCTGCTTTTT
NA TRBJ2-1 NA TRBV11-1 CTSGFQGPLDNEQFF TGTACCAGCGGCTTTCAGGGACCGCTGGACAATGAGCAGTTCTTC